A single sample gave rise to the 8 T cell receptor beta chains below, sequenced in a study of blood T cell repertoires in COVID-19. Sequencing was performed with immunoSEQ multiplex PCR; in TCRdb, only in-frame clones are kept and a portion is missing. The profile shows about 250,000 clones, about four fifths of them singletons. Sequencing used peripheral blood. These receptors came from a middle-aged man with active or convalescent COVID-19.

The gene calls are TRBV6-5 and TRBJ1-3, with 8 bases lining up with TRBD1. The CDR3 is 15 residues long. CDR1 is MNHEY and CDR2 is SVGAGI in the germline V gene. V dropped 6 bases and J dropped 0; count of bases not matched to a gene: 4. The CDR3: CASSRDRNSGNTIYF. In DNA, the CDR3 is TGTGCCAGCAGCCGGGACAGGAACTCTGGAAACACCATATATTTT.

This sequence joins TRBV24-1 and TRBJ1-5, with D hard to call. V dropped 2 bases and J dropped 2 bases, with 12 bases sitting between them. Per germline, CDR1 KGHDR and CDR2 SFDVKD. This CDR3 spans 16 amino acids. Written as DNA, the CDR3 is TGTGCCACCAGTGATTCCACCGTGGGCGGCAATCAGCCCCAGCATTTT. Protein product: CATSDSTVGGNQPQHF.

This sequence joins TRBV28 and TRBJ1-2, with 9 positions matching TRBD1. The CDR3 is 14 amino acids. In germline, CDR1 is MDHEN, CDR2 SYDVKM. Trimming took 5 bases from V and 3 from J; bases not matched to a gene: 4. The CDR3 sequence: CASSAQGAYYGYTF. The CDR3 DNA sequence: TGTGCCAGCAGTGCACAGGGGGCGTACTATGGCTACACCTTC.

The V gene is TRBV6-5, the J gene TRBJ2-1, with 10 bases matching TRBD2. J lost 5 bases, V lost 6 bases, and 4 bases had no gene match. Germline-derived CDR1 and CDR2 are MNHEY and SVGAGI. The CDR3 sequence is 14 residues long. Written as DNA, the CDR3 is TGTGCCAGCAGGGGGACTAGCGCCAACAATGAGCAGTTCTTC. This encodes CASRGTSANNEQFF.

This sequence joins TRBV19 and TRBJ2-1, with TRBD1 identical over 8 bases. Per germline, CDR1 LNHDA and CDR2 SQIVND (reference sequence). The CDR3 length is 14 residues. V lost 7 bases and J lost 9; bases outside the gene matches: 11. CDR3 in amino acids: CASTVDRGGGEQFF. The DNA of the CDR3 is TGTGCCAGTACCGTAGACAGGGGTGGTGGTGAGCAGTTCTTC.

The DNA of the CDR3 is TGTGCCACCAGTGATTTCCGAGGGCGGGCAGATACGCAGTATTTT. Translating gives CATSDFRGRADTQYF. The chain combines TRBV24-1 with TRBJ2-3, with a possible D match to TRBD2 (5 bases). The germline V gene has CDR1 KGHDR and CDR2 SFDVKD. The CDR3 sequence is 15 residues long. Trimming left V 1 base short and J 4 bases short, with 11 bases between.

The chain links TRBV7-2 to TRBJ1-6; 7 bases line up with TRBD1. CDR3 length: 15 residues. CDR1 and CDR2 (germline): SGHTA, FQGNSA. The junction had 5 bases not matched to a gene; V was cut back by 2 bases and J by 7 bases. The chain's CDR3 is CASSLRQGGNSPLHF. The CDR3, as DNA: TGTGCCAGCAGCTTAAGACAGGGAGGCAATTCACCCCTCCACTTT.

The V gene is TRBV19, the J gene TRBJ1-4, with a weak D call TRBD1 (6 bases). The CDR3 contains 13 residues. Germline CDR1 is LNHDA and CDR2 is SQIVND (reference sequence). Trimming took 6 bases from V and 8 from J, leaving 13 bases between them. CDR3 sequence (DNA): TGTGCCAGTAGGATCCGTCAGGGGGAAAAACTGTTTTTT. It encodes CASRIRQGEKLFF.